The subject of this entry is one T cell receptor (beta chain). The method was immunoSEQ multiplex PCR; TCRdb's version includes in-frame clones alone and lacks a portion of them. Of about 60,000 clones in the sample, approximately 91% were seen once. The sample is drawn from a study of T cell changes during pregnancy in multiple sclerosis. The CDR3 has 14 amino acids. The ends were cut back, 0 bases at V and 9 bases at J, with 12 bases in the middle. Looked up from germline, CDR1 is LGHNA and CDR2 is YSLEER. The sequence derives from a female donor with multiple sclerosis, enrolled in a pregnancy study. V usage is TRBV4-3 and J usage is TRBJ2-1; TRBD2 is a possible D gene (5 bases). The sequences come from peripheral blood, collected in the second trimester of pregnancy. Written as DNA, the CDR3 is TGCGCCAGCAGCCAAGATTTCAGAGGGCCTGAGCAGTTCTTC. Protein sequence: CASSQDFRGPEQFF.